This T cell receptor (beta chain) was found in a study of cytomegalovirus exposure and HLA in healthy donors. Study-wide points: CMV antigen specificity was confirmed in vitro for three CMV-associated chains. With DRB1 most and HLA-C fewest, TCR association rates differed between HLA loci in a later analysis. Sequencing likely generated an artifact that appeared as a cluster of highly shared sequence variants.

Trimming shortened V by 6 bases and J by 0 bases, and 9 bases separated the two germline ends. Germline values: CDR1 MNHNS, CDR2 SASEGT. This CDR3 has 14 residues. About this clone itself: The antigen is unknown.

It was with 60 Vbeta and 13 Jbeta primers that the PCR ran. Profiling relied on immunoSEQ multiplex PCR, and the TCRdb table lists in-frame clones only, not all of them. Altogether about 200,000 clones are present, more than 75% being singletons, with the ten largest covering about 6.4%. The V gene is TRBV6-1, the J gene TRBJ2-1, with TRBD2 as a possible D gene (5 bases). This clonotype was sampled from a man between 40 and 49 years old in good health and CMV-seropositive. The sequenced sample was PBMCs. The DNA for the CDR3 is TGTGCCAGCAGGACTATGAGCTCCTACAATGAGCAGTTCTTC. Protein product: CASRTMSSYNEQFF.